Listed below are T cell receptor beta chains from one sample, sequenced in a study of cytomegalovirus exposure and HLA in healthy donors. Produced via immunoSEQ multiplex PCR; TCRdb's table is partial and in-frame only. The sample lists about 190,000 clones, 75% to 90% occurring once. What was sequenced was PBMCs. The receptors come from a boy between 2 and 15 years old in good health and CMV-seronegative. The CDR3 runs from the conserved cysteine through the conserved F or W. A D gene is named only where the DNA matches it firmly. Some rows mark clone size as missing; the rest say once, few, many or name a class of expanded clone.

j_call | v_call | clone_size | d_call | cdr3_aa | cdr3_nt
TRBJ2-7 | TRBV7-8 | few | - | CASSLESQYEQYF | TGTGCCAGCAGCTTAGAGTCCCAGTACGAGCAGTACTTC
TRBJ2-7 | TRBV5-1 | - | TRBD2 | CASSSSSGRSVSDEQYF | TGCGCCAGCAGCTCCTCTAGCGGGAGGTCGGTTAGCGACGAGCAGTACTTC
TRBJ1-1 | TRBV5-1 | - | - | CASSVMRVNTEAFF | TGCGCCAGCAGCGTGATGCGGGTGAACACTGAAGCTTTCTTT
TRBJ2-7 | TRBV9 | - | TRBD1 | CASSVSETGIYEQYF | TGTGCCAGCAGCGTGTCTGAGACAGGGATCTACGAGCAGTACTTC
TRBJ2-7 | TRBV5-8 | - | - | CASSLGTNLWGEQYF | TGTGCCAGCAGCCTGGGGACAAATCTCTGGGGCGAGCAGTACTTC
TRBJ1-5 | TRBV6-1 | few | - | CASSGTVDQPQHF | TGTGCCAGCAGTGGGACAGTTGATCAGCCCCAGCATTTT
TRBJ1-1 | TRBV4-1 | few | TRBD1 | CASSPGQANTEAFF | TGCGCCAGCAGCCCCGGACAGGCGAACACTGAAGCTTTCTTT
TRBJ2-1 | TRBV29-1 | - | - | CSVGETYNEQFF | TGCAGCGTGGGAGAAACCTACAATGAGCAGTTCTTC
TRBJ2-1 | TRBV29-1 | - | TRBD2 | CSVGGGLKYNEQFF | TGCAGCGTTGGGGGGGGACTCAAATACAATGAGCAGTTCTTC
TRBJ2-7 | TRBV10-3 | once | TRBD1 | CAMRDRGSYEQYF | TGTGCCATGCGGGACAGGGGATCCTACGAGCAGTACTTC
TRBJ2-7 | TRBV28 | once | - | CASSLNPREQYF | TGTGCCAGCAGTTTAAACCCTCGGGAGCAGTACTTC
TRBJ2-2 | TRBV6-1 | once | - | CASRAAKNTGELFF | TGTGCCAGCCGCGCTGCCAAAAACACCGGGGAGCTGTTTTTT
TRBJ2-7 | TRBV28 | - | TRBD2 | CASSLGGGPWYF | TGTGCCAGCAGTTTAGGGGGGGGTCCTTGGTACTTC
TRBJ2-7 | TRBV7-9 | - | - | CSSSFDRRGGDTSYEQYF | TGTTCCAGCAGCTTTGATAGGCGGGGAGGGGACACTTCCTACGAGCAGTACTTC
TRBJ2-1 | TRBV5-4 | - | TRBD2 | CASSQRTSGRYNEQFF | TGTGCCAGCAGCCAAAGGACTAGCGGGAGATACAATGAGCAGTTCTTC
TRBJ1-1 | TRBV15 | - | - | CATSRDSKQTGTLTSATEAFF | TGTGCCACCAGCAGAGATTCCAAGCAGACAGGAACGTTGACTAGCGCCACTGAAGCTTTCTTT
TRBJ2-5 | TRBV9 | - | - | CASSVVGGLQETQYF | TGTGCCAGCAGCGTAGTCGGGGGATTACAAGAGACCCAGTACTTC
TRBJ1-1 | TRBV7-6 | - | - | CASSLEQVGFGSTEAFF | TGTGCCAGCAGCTTAGAACAGGTGGGGTTTGGTAGTACTGAAGCTTTCTTT
TRBJ2-7 | TRBV11-1 | - | TRBD1 | CASSLGGTGKYEQYF | TGTGCCAGCAGCTTAGGAGGGACAGGGAAATACGAGCAGTACTTC
TRBJ2-7 | TRBV11-3 | - | - | CASSLDDSSYEQYF | TGTGCCAGCAGCTTAGACGACTCCAGCTACGAGCAGTACTTC
TRBJ1-4 | TRBV19 | few | - | CASSMREGNEKLFF | TGTGCCAGTAGTATGAGGGAGGGAAATGAAAAACTGTTTTTT
TRBJ1-5 | TRBV6-1 | few | TRBD1 | CASRTPGQGDQPQHF | TGTGCCAGCAGGACACCGGGACAGGGGGATCAGCCCCAGCATTTT
TRBJ2-3 | TRBV7-2 | - | TRBD2 | CASSRRLAGSTDTQYF | TGTGCCAGCAGCCGCAGACTAGCGGGGAGCACAGATACGCAGTATTTT